This is a list of T cell receptor beta chains from one sample in a study of blood T cell repertoires in COVID-19. The data were produced by immunoSEQ multiplex PCR, yet TCRdb's version contains in-frame clones alone and is incomplete. Among over 200,000 clones listed, about 91% were seen once. Sequencing used peripheral blood. The source of these receptors is a person aged 18 to 35 with COVID-19, enrolled during active disease. CDR3s include the opening cysteine and the closing phenylalanine or tryptophan. The D gene is left open where the match is weak. Some rows have no size entry. The others give once, few or many, or a class for an expanded clone.

TGCGCCAGCAGCCAGCAAGAGGGTTCAACTAATCAGCCCCAGCATTTT | CASSQQEGSTNQPQHF | TRBV4-1 | . | TRBJ1-5 | .
TGCGCCAGCAGCAGCCGGGACAAAGGTACCGGGGAGCTGTTTTTT | CASSSRDKGTGELFF | TRBV5-1 | . | TRBJ2-2 | .
TGCGCCAGCAGCTCAAACAATGAGCAGTTCTTC | CASSSNNEQFF | TRBV5-1 | . | TRBJ2-1 | .
TGTGCCAGTAGCTCGGACAGGGTTCAGCCCCAGCATTTT | CASSSDRVQPQHF | TRBV19 | TRBD1 | TRBJ1-5 | once
TGTGCCAGCAGCGCATTATGGACTAGCGGGAGGGCCGGGGAGACCCAGTACTTC | CASSALWTSGRAGETQYF | TRBV3-1/TRBV3-2 | TRBD2 | TRBJ2-5 | .
TGTGCCAGCAGCTTAGCGTTGGGACTCCGCTACGAGCAGTACTTC | CASSLALGLRYEQYF | TRBV7-8 | . | TRBJ2-7 | .
TGTGCCAGCAGCGTTTCACCAGCGGACTTCACAGATACGCAGTATTTT | CASSVSPADFTDTQYF | TRBV9 | . | TRBJ2-3 | .
TGTGCCGGGGGGACAGGGGCGCCGGAAAAACTGTTTTTT | CAGGTGAPEKLFF | TRBV6-5 | TRBD1 | TRBJ1-4 | .
TGTGCCAGCAGCAGACAGGGGTCGGTTGAAAAACTGTTTTTT | CASSRQGSVEKLFF | TRBV2 | TRBD1 | TRBJ1-4 | .
TGTGCCAGCACCATTAGCCTCGCCCACACCGGGGAGCTGTTTTTT | CASTISLAHTGELFF | TRBV5-5 | . | TRBJ2-2 | .
TGTGCCATCAGTGAGTCGCGATCGGGAGTATCCTACGAGCAGTACTTC | CAISESRSGVSYEQYF | TRBV10-3 | . | TRBJ2-7 | .
TGTGCCAGCAAAGGCCCCGGGACTAGCGGGAGGCTTAGCACAGATACGCAGTATTTT | CASKGPGTSGRLSTDTQYF | TRBV2 | TRBD2 | TRBJ2-3 | .
TGCGCCAGCAGCTTTTGGCTAGCGGGAGCCTACGAGCAGTACTTC | CASSFWLAGAYEQYF | TRBV5-1 | TRBD2 | TRBJ2-7 | .
TGCGCCAGCAGCGGCTCAGGGGGTCATGGTGAAAAACTGTTTTTT | CASSGSGGHGEKLFF | TRBV5-1 | TRBD1 | TRBJ1-4 | .
TGTGCCAGCAGCCGGACGGGACAGCTAGGAGCTTTCTTT | CASSRTGQLGAFF | TRBV9 | TRBD1 | TRBJ1-1 | .
TGCGCCAGCAGCTCGGGACAGAACCAAGAGACCCAGTACTTC | CASSSGQNQETQYF | TRBV5-1 | TRBD1 | TRBJ2-5 | .
TGTGCCAGCAGCGCCCGGACAGATCACTTTGAAGCTTTCTTT | CASSARTDHFEAFF | TRBV7-9 | . | TRBJ1-1 | .
TGTGCCAGCAGCTTAGGCGTTCGGGGCTACGAGCAGTACTTC | CASSLGVRGYEQYF | TRBV11-1 | . | TRBJ2-7 | .
TGTGCCAGCAGCCGCCAGGCGGGAGAGAGGAACGAGCAGTACTTC | CASSRQAGERNEQYF | TRBV11-2 | TRBD2 | TRBJ2-7 | .
TGTGCCAGCAGCCAATGGGGACCGGGGGTCGATGAGCAGTTCTTC | CASSQWGPGVDEQFF | TRBV3-1/TRBV3-2 | . | TRBJ2-1 | .
TGTGCCAGCAGCCTTGGACTGGATAATTCACCCCTCCACTTT | CASSLGLDNSPLHF | TRBV5-4 | . | TRBJ1-6 | .
TGTGCCAGCAGCAGGGCGACAGGGGACACCGGGGAGCTGTTTTTT | CASSRATGDTGELFF | TRBV5-4 | TRBD1 | TRBJ2-2 | .
TGTGCCAGCAGCTTGGGAGTCTCTGGGGCCAACGTCCTGACTTTC | CASSLGVSGANVLTF | TRBV5-6 | . | TRBJ2-6 | .
TGTGCCAGCAGTGACGGAGACGGTAACACTGAAGCTTTCTTT | CASSDGDGNTEAFF | TRBV6-4 | . | TRBJ1-1 | .
TGTGCCAGCAGAGCCTGGACAGTGGGGTTGGGAGCTTTCTTT | CASRAWTVGLGAFF | TRBV6-4 | . | TRBJ1-1 | .
TGCGCCAGCAGCCAAGAGCTCTCCGGGGGGGGAACCGGGGAGCTGTTTTTT | CASSQELSGGGTGELFF | TRBV4-1 | TRBD2 | TRBJ2-2 | .
TGTGCCAGCTCACCCGGGACAGCGTTGAAGGAGACCCAGTACTTC | CASSPGTALKETQYF | TRBV18 | TRBD1 | TRBJ2-5 | .
TGCAGCATCGGGGGGGGCACTGAAGCTTTCTTT | CSIGGGTEAFF | TRBV29-1 | . | TRBJ1-1 | .
TGTGCCAGCAGCAACGGGCGACTAGCGGCAAACGAGCAGTACTTC | CASSNGRLAANEQYF | TRBV7-8 | TRBD2 | TRBJ2-7 | few
TGTGCCAGCAGTCTTGGGGCTAGCGGGAGTTTT | CASSLGASGSF | TRBV12-3/TRBV12-4 | TRBD2 | TRBJ2-3 | .
TGTGCCAGCAGTATAGGGAGGGAGACCCAGTACTTC | CASSIGRETQYF | TRBV6-6 | . | TRBJ2-5 | .
TGTGCCAGCAGTGGAACGTACTATAGCAATCAGCCCCAGCATTTT | CASSGTYYSNQPQHF | TRBV2 | . | TRBJ1-5 | .
TGTGCCAGCAGCTTGAGGAGGTCTCCGCCCCAGCATTTT | CASSLRRSPPQHF | TRBV5-6 | . | TRBJ1-5 | .
TGTGCCAGCAGTTTATCAGGGGCAGAGACCCAGTACTTC | CASSLSGAETQYF | TRBV12-3/TRBV12-4 | . | TRBJ2-5 | .
TGTGCCATCAGTGAGTCTGCAGCGACCTACGAGCAGTACTTC | CAISESAATYEQYF | TRBV10-3 | . | TRBJ2-7 | .
TGTGCCAGCGGGAGGGGACTAGCGGACCTCTACGAGCAGTACTTC | CASGRGLADLYEQYF | TRBV2 | TRBD2 | TRBJ2-7 | .
TGTGCCAGCAGCGTAGAAGTGGCGGATACCTACAATGAGCAGTTCTTC | CASSVEVADTYNEQFF | TRBV9 | . | TRBJ2-1 | .
TGCGCCAGCAGCTTGGAAGGGGGATTTGATTCACCCCTCCACTTT | CASSLEGGFDSPLHF | TRBV5-1 | . | TRBJ1-6 | .
TGTGCCAGCAGCCCCGGACGGGGGAGGGATAGGGAGACCCAGTACTTC | CASSPGRGRDRETQYF | TRBV7-6 | TRBD2 | TRBJ2-5 | .
TGTGCCAGCAGCTTAATCGGGACAGCTTTCGGCACGGAGCAGTTCTTC | CASSLIGTAFGTEQFF | TRBV7-2 | TRBD1 | TRBJ2-1 | .
TGTGCCAGCAGCCCCCTGAGGAACGGGAACACTGAAGCTTTCTTT | CASSPLRNGNTEAFF | TRBV7-6 | . | TRBJ1-1 | .
TGTGCCAGCAGCTTAGCCCACAGGTTGAACACTGAAGCTTTCTTT | CASSLAHRLNTEAFF | TRBV7-2 | . | TRBJ1-1 | .
TGTGCCAGCACCGGGACAGCCGGTGGGTATGGCTACACCTTC | CASTGTAGGYGYTF | TRBV2 | TRBD1 | TRBJ1-2 | .
TGCGCCAGCAGCTCCAGTGCAACTAATGAAAAACTGTTTTTT | CASSSSATNEKLFF | TRBV5-1 | . | TRBJ1-4 | .
TGTGCCAGCAGCTCCTGGGACAGTAGCAATCAGCCCCAGCATTTT | CASSSWDSSNQPQHF | TRBV7-9 | TRBD1 | TRBJ1-5 | .
TGTGCCAGCAGGGACTCAATCCTCCAAGAGACCCAGTACTTC | CASRDSILQETQYF | TRBV6-5 | . | TRBJ2-5 | .
TGTGCCAGTAGTAAAGGACAGCCATATGGCTACACCTTC | CASSKGQPYGYTF | TRBV19 | . | TRBJ1-2 | .
TGTGCCAGCAGTTACGGCTCAGGCACAGATACGCAGTATTTT | CASSYGSGTDTQYF | TRBV6-5 | . | TRBJ2-3 | .
TGTGCCTGGCAACCACAGGCGAACACTGAAGCTTTCTTT | CAWQPQANTEAFF | TRBV30 | . | TRBJ1-1 | .
TGCGCCAGCAGCTCCCCAGGGTACAATGAGCAGTTCTTC | CASSSPGYNEQFF | TRBV4-1 | . | TRBJ2-1 | .